This is a list of T cell receptor beta chains from one sample in a study of CD8+ T cells in alopecia areata. TCRdb's table, derived via immunoSEQ multiplex PCR, lists solely in-frame clones and lacks some. The sample has about 180,000 clones; around 49% are singletons. The sequencing used CD8+ T cells sorted from blood, collected around week 53, from a patient treated with tofacitinib. The receptors stem from a human donor with alopecia areata. The CDR3 runs from the conserved cysteine through the conserved F or W. D genes are given only for firm matches. Size values are once, few and many counts, or a class for expanded clones, and some rows have none.

>TRBV7-8|TRBD1|TRBJ2-5|.
CASSYDRGRTQYF
TGTGCCAGCAGCTATGACAGGGGAAGGACCCAGTACTTC
>TRBV19|TRBD1|TRBJ1-1|.
CASRDREFNTEAFF
TGTGCCAGTAGAGACAGGGAATTCAACACTGAAGCTTTCTTT
>TRBV7-6|.|TRBJ2-3|.
CASSWGSRDTQYF
TGTGCCAGCAGCTGGGGATCTAGAGATACGCAGTATTTT
>TRBV7-9|TRBD2|TRBJ2-3|few
CASGENHGLALGDTQYF
TGTGCCAGCGGGGAGAATCACGGACTAGCGTTGGGAGATACGCAGTATTTT
>TRBV27|.|TRBJ1-5|.
CASSFAGSNQPQHF
TGTGCCAGCAGTTTTGCAGGTAGCAATCAGCCCCAGCATTTT
>TRBV2|TRBD1|TRBJ1-4|.
CASSRDSRNEKLFF
TGTGCCAGCAGTCGGGACAGTCGAAATGAAAAACTGTTTTTT
>TRBV7-9|.|TRBJ2-1|.
CARGGLYNEQFF
TGTGCCAGAGGTGGTCTTTACAATGAGCAGTTCTTC
>TRBV5-1|.|TRBJ1-1|.
CASSPEGILPYTEAFF
TGCGCCAGCAGCCCGGAGGGGATTCTCCCTTACACTGAAGCTTTCTTT
>TRBV5-1|.|TRBJ1-6|few
CASSLEGREGSPLHF
TGCGCCAGCAGCTTGGAGGGCAGGGAAGGGTCACCCCTCCACTTT
>TRBV29-1|.|TRBJ1-2|few
CSVPGKEKAGYTF
TGCAGCGTGCCGGGAAAAGAGAAAGCGGGCTACACCTTC
>TRBV9|.|TRBJ1-1|.
CASSVEGEWGQVGTEAFF
TGTGCCAGCAGCGTAGAGGGTGAGTGGGGGCAGGTAGGCACTGAAGCTTTCTTT
>TRBV7-2|TRBD1|TRBJ2-5|.
CASSPWTGGETQYF
TGTGCCAGCAGCCCTTGGACAGGGGGCGAGACCCAGTACTTC
>TRBV5-1|.|TRBJ1-1|.
CASSLEGVSEAFF
TGCGCCAGCAGCTTAGAGGGAGTTAGCGAAGCTTTCTTT
>TRBV11-2|.|TRBJ2-6|.
CASSPGANVLTF
TGTGCCAGCAGCCCCGGGGCCAACGTCCTGACTTTC
>TRBV6-5|TRBD1|TRBJ1-2|.
CASSLDRVYGYTF
TGTGCCAGCAGTTTGGACAGGGTTTATGGCTACACCTTC
>TRBV27|TRBD1|TRBJ1-2|few
CASSPGTGFNYGYTF
TGTGCCAGCAGTCCGGGGACAGGGTTTAACTATGGCTACACCTTC
>TRBV30|.|TRBJ2-3|.
CAWSPIQGFASTDTQYF
TGTGCCTGGAGTCCGATACAGGGCTTTGCTAGCACAGATACGCAGTATTTT
>TRBV9|TRBD1|TRBJ2-1|.
CASSNGQGNYNEQFF
TGTGCCAGCAGCAACGGACAGGGAAACTACAATGAGCAGTTCTTC
>TRBV7-2|.|TRBJ1-1|.
CASSWGGGRTEAFF
TGTGCCAGCAGCTGGGGGGGAGGCCGGACTGAAGCTTTCTTT
>TRBV29-1|.|TRBJ2-7|.
CSPGGYEQYF
TGCAGCCCCGGCGGCTACGAGCAGTACTTC